This T cell receptor beta chain was captured by sequencing in a study of shared clonotypes between healthy human individuals. Study details: The people who gave samples were a couple of women and a few men aged 18 to 49. CD4 naive cells filled three plates per donor, CD4 memory three, CD8 naive two and CD8 memory one.

The CDR3 is 14 amino acids. CDR1 is SNHLY, CDR2 FYNNEI, per germline. With 5 bases clipped from V and 4 bases from J, the junction kept 6 bases outside the gene matches. On this clone: Antigen: not known.

Findings of the study overall: Relative to memory subsets, naive subsets generally showed larger estimated richness. Generation probabilities of non-shared clonotypes were lower (relative to those shared by all four donors).

Clones were sequenced by immunoSEQ multiplex PCR, and TCRdb holds only the in-frame ones, with some missing. In the table there are hundreds of thousands of clones, around four fifths of which are singletons. Specimen: memory CD4+ T cells sorted from blood. The subset: CD45RA-negative fraction. This chain links TRBV2 with TRBJ1-1, with 8 bases lining up with TRBD1. This sequence originates from a woman between 25 and 40 years old in good health. In nucleotides, the CDR3 is TGTGCCAGCAGTAAGCAGGGGGCCGGCACTGAAGCTTTCTTT. Translation gives CASSKQGAGTEAFF.